This T cell receptor beta chain was profiled in a study of blood T cell repertoires in COVID-19. This CDR3 is 16 amino acids long. CDR1 and CDR2 from the germline V gene are LGHNA and YSLEER. J lost 2 bases, V lost 0 bases, and 7 bases had no gene match. Original data processing: Amplifying reference gene primers gave estimates of nucleated cell counts. Method: immunoSEQ multiplex PCR; TCRdb's copy keeps in-frame clones and lacks some. The V and J calls and clone size are taken from that table; D and trimming were inferred from the DNA. In the table there are about 270,000 clones, 81% of which are singletons.

The chain carries TRBV4-3 and TRBJ2-7, with TRBD1 matching 7 bases. The sequenced sample was peripheral blood. This TCR was recovered from an older woman with active or convalescent COVID-19. The CDR3, as DNA: TGCGCCAGCAGCCAAGATGCTCGAGGACAGGCCTACGAGCAGTACTTC. It specifies CASSQDARGQAYEQYF.